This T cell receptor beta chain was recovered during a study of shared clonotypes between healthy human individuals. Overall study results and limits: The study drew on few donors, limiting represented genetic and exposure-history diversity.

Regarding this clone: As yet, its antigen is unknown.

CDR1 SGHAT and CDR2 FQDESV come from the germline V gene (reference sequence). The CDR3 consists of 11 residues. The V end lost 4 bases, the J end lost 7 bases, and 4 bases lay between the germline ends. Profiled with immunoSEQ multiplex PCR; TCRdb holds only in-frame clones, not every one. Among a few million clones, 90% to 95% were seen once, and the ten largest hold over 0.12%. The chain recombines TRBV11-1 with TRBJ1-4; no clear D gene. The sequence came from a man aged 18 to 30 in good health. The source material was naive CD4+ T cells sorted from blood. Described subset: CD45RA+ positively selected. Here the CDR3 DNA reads TGTGCCAGCAGCTCTGGTGAAAAACTGTTTTTT. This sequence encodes CASSSGEKLFF.